Below, one T cell receptor (beta chain) is given with its context. These data come from a study of CD8 T cells in Susac syndrome. In the multiple sclerosis control group, patients were treatment-naive and had stable or active relapsing-remitting disease. Negative isolation was used for CD8+ and CD4+ T cells and FACS enrichment for TEMRA cells. Random-hexamer reverse transcription was applied to about 0.5 to 1 ug RNA. Amplification of the TCR beta CDR3 was carried out by immunoSEQ multiplex PCR, which spanned a total of 54 Vbeta and 13 Jbeta segments. TCRdb re-called the immunoSEQ multiplex PCR reads with MiXCR, one entry per CDR3 protein. The profile shows fewer than 150,000 distinct CDR3 sequences, 90% to 95% of them singletons. V lost 1 base to trimming and J lost 2 bases, with 10 bases between them. The CDR3 runs 15 residues.

The rearrangement joins TRBV12-3 or TRBV12-4 to TRBJ2-3; D uncertain. Sequenced sample: CD8+ T cells from PBMCs. The clonotype comes from a human donor with multiple sclerosis. This CDR3 reads CASSLEVAPTDTQYF. The CDR3 DNA reads TGTGCCAGCAGTTTAGAAGTGGCCCCCACAGATACGCAGTATTTT.